The source of this T cell receptor (beta chain) is a study of T cell repertoires in cytomegalovirus infection. At the level of the study: Public signatures in TCR beta pointed to CMV infection and matching HLA type.

CDR1 and CDR2 (germline): MNHNS, SASEGT. The length of the CDR3 is 14 residues. V dropped 6 bases and J dropped 8; count of bases not matched to a gene: 6. One entry per CDR3 protein, called by TCRdb with MiXCR from the reads. The profile covers about 470,000 distinct CDR3 sequences, with about 44% appearing a single time and around 45% taken by the ten largest. This clonotype was counted only a few times. Its antigen is as yet unknown. The receptor was derived from a human donor in good health (CMV status not recorded). Some clones in this sample may be carry-over from other donors' samples. This rearrangement joins TRBV6-1 to TRBJ2-4, with 11 bases fitting TRBD2. The sequences come from cultured PBMCs, collected from culture after CMV antigen stimulation. The CDR3 DNA is TGTGCCAGCAGCTCCACTAGCGGGAGAGACATTCAGTACTTC. Protein sequence: CASSSTSGRDIQYF.